This T cell receptor (beta chain) was sequenced in a study of T cell responses to AZD1222 COVID-19 vaccine. Study overall: Second-dose recipients at about 4 or about 12 weeks were treated as one pooled group.

General study results and limits: The study reported that nearly half of spike-specific TCRs target unmutated variant regions.

Profiling relied on immunoSEQ multiplex PCR, and the TCRdb table lists in-frame clones only, not all of them. The sample has around 130,000 clones, 91% seen once. Germline CDR1 reads PRHDT; CDR2 reads FYEKMQ (reference sequence). The length of the CDR3 is 17 residues. The ends were cut back, 1 base at V and 9 bases at J, with 21 bases in the middle. With respect to this clone: The antigen is undetermined.

The sequence was collected from an adult in good health. The starting material was peripheral blood, obtained on day 0 of AZD1222 vaccination. The chain has TRBV13 and TRBJ2-2; no reliable D call. The chain's CDR3 is CASSLVPSAASTRELFF. The CDR3 DNA is TGTGCCAGCAGCTTAGTACCGTCGGCCGCTTCAACCCGGGAGCTGTTTTTT.